The T cell receptor beta chain under discussion was sequenced for a study of cytomegalovirus exposure and HLA in healthy donors. This CDR3 has 14 residues. Trimming took off 2 bases at V and 5 bases at J, with 13 bases between the two ends. Germline values: CDR1 KGHSH, CDR2 LQKENI. PCR primers comprised 60 Vbeta and 13 Jbeta primers. Generated by immunoSEQ multiplex PCR, the TCRdb table keeps only in-frame clones and is missing some. Recorded for this sample: over 60,000 clones. The sequenced sample consisted of PBMCs. The sequence derives from a female donor in good health and CMV-seropositive. The chain carries TRBV18 and TRBJ2-7; D might be TRBD2 (5 bases). CDR3 region: CASSPSGMGNEQYF. The CDR3 bases are TGTGCCAGCTCACCATCGGGGATGGGGAACGAGCAGTACTTC.